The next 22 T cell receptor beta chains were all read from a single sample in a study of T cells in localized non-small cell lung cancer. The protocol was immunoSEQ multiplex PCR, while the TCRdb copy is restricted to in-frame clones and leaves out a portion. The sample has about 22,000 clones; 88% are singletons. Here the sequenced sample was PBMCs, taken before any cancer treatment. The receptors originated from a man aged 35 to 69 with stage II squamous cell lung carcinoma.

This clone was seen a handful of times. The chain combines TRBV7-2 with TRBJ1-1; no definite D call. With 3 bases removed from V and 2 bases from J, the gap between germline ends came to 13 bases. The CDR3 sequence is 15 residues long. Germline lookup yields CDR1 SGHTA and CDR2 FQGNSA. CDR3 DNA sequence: TGTGCCAGCAGCTTTACATGGGAGGTAAACACTGAAGCTTTCTTT. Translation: CASSFTWEVNTEAFF.

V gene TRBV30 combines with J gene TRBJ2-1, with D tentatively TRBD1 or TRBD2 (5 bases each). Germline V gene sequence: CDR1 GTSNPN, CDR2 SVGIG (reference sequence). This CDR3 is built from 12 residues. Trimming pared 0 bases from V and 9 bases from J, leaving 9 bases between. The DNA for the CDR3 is TGTGCCTGGAGTGTGGAGAGGGGTGAGCAGTTCTTC. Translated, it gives CAWSVERGEQFF.

The DNA for the CDR3 is TGTGCCAGCAGCGCCGGTTGGAGGGACACTGAAGCTTTCTTT. It translates to CASSAGWRDTEAFF. The chain is built from TRBV5-4 and TRBJ1-1; D unresolved. The CDR3 consists of 14 residues. V was shortened by 4 bases and J by 3 bases, with 13 bases between the two germline ends. CDR1 is SGHNT, CDR2 YYREEE, per germline (reference sequence).

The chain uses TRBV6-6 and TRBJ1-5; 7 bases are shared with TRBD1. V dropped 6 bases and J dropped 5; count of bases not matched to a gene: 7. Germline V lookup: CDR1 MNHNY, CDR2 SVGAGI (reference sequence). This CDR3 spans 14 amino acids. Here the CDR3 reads CASRPRQGYQPQHF. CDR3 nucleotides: TGTGCCAGCAGACCCCGACAGGGCTATCAGCCCCAGCATTTT.

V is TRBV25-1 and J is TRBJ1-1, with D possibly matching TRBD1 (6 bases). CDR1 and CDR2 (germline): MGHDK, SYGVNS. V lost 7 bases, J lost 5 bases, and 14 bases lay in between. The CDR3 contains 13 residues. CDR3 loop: CASKVGAKTEAFF. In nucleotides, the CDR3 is TGTGCCAGCAAGGTGGGGGCGAAAACTGAAGCTTTCTTT.

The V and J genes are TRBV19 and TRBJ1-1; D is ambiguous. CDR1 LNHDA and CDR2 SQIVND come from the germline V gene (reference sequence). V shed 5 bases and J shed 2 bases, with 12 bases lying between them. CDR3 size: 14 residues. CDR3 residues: CASSLPTANTEAFF. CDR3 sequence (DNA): TGTGCCAGTAGTCTACCAACAGCTAACACTGAAGCTTTCTTT.

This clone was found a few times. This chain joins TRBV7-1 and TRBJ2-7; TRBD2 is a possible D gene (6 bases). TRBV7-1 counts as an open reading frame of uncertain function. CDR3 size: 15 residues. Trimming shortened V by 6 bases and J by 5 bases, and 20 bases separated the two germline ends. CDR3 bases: TGTGCCAGCAGTAAGGCGGGGTGGTCTGAGCACGAGCAGTACTTC. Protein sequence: CASSKAGWSEHEQYF.

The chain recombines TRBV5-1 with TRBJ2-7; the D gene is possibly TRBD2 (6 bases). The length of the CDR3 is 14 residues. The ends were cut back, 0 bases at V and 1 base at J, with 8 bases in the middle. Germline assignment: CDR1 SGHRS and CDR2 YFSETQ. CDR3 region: CASSLAGTSYEQYF. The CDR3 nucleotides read TGCGCCAGCAGCTTGGCAGGGACTTCCTACGAGCAGTACTTC.

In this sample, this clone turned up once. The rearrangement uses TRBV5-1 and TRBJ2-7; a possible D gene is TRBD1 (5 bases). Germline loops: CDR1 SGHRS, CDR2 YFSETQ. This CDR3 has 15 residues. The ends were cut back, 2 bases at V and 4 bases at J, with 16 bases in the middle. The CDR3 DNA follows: TGCGCCAGCAGCTTAGAGGACACCTCATATTACGAGCAGTACTTC. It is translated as CASSLEDTSYYEQYF.

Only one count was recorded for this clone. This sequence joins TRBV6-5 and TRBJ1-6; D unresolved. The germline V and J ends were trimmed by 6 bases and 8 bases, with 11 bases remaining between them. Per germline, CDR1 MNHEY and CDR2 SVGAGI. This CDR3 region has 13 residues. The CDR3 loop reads CASSGPGYSPLHF. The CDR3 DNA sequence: TGTGCCAGCAGCGGTCCGGGCTATTCACCCCTCCACTTT.

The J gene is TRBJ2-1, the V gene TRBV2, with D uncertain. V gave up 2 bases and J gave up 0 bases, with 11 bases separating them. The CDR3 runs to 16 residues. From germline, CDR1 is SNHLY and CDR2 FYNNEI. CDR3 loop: CASSERWASSYNEQFF. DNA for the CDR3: TGTGCCAGCAGTGAAAGATGGGCCTCCTCCTACAATGAGCAGTTCTTC.

The DNA of the CDR3 is TGTGCCAGCAGCTCCTTCGGGGGGGCAACAGATACGCAGTATTTT. It encodes CASSSFGGATDTQYF. V and J are TRBV7-9 and TRBJ2-3; 8 nucleotides line up with TRBD2. CDR1 and CDR2 from the germline V gene are SEHNR and FQNEAQ (reference sequence). J gave up 3 bases and V 4 bases, and 6 bases lay outside the gene matches. The CDR3 is made up of 15 amino acids.

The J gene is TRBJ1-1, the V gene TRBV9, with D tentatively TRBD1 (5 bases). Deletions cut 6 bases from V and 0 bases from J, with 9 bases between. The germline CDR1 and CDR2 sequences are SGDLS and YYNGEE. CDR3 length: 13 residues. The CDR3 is CASKGEMNTEAFF. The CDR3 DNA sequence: TGTGCCAGCAAAGGGGAAATGAACACTGAAGCTTTCTTT.

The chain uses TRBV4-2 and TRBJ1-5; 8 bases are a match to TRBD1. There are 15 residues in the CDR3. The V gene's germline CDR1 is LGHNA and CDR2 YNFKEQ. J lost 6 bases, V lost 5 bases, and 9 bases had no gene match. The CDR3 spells CASSWAGGAFQPQHF. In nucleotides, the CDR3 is TGTGCCAGCAGCTGGGCAGGGGGCGCTTTTCAGCCCCAGCATTTT.

CDR3 sequence (DNA): TGCGCCAGCAGCCTAACTATCGATCAGAACACTGAAGCTTTCTTT. It codes for CASSLTIDQNTEAFF. The chain joins TRBV4-3 to TRBJ1-1, with D unclear. This CDR3 contains 15 residues. V was trimmed by 4 bases and J by 1 base, leaving 13 bases between them. The germline V gene encodes CDR1 LGHNA and CDR2 YSLEER.

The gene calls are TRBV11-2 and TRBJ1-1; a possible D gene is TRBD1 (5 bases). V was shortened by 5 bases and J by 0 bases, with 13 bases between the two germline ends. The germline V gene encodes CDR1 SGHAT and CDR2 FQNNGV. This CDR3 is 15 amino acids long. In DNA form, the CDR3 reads TGTGCCAGCAGCCCAGGGTCCGGGATGAACACTGAAGCTTTCTTT. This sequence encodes CASSPGSGMNTEAFF. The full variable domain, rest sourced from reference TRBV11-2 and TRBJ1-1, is EAGVAQSPRYKIIEKRQSVAFWCNPISGHATLYWYQQILGQGPKLLIQFQNNGVVDDSQLPKDRFSAERLKGVDSTLKIQPAKLEDSAVYLCASSPGSGMNTEAFFGQGTRLTVV.

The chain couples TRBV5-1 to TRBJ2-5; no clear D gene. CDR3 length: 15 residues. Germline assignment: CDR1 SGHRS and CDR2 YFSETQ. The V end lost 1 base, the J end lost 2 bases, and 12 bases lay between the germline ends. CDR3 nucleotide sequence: TGCGCCAGCAGCTTGATTGCTGAACAGCAAGAGACCCAGTACTTC. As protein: CASSLIAEQQETQYF.

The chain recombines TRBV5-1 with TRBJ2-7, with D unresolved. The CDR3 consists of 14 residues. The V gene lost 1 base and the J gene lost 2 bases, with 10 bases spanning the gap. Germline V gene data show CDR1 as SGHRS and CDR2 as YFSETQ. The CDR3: CASSLSRSTYEQYF. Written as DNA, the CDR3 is TGCGCCAGCAGCTTGAGTCGCAGTACCTACGAGCAGTACTTC.

The CDR3 coding sequence is TGTGCCAGCAGCCTCAGGGGCTCGGACGGGGAGCTGTTTTTT. It codes for CASSLRGSDGELFF. The J gene is TRBJ2-2, the V gene TRBV27; the D gene is possibly TRBD1 (6 bases). Between the trimmed V and J ends, which lost 6 bases and 7 bases, there was a span of 15 bases. Germline V gene lookup returns CDR1 MNHEY and CDR2 SMNVEV (reference sequence). CDR3 length: 14 residues.

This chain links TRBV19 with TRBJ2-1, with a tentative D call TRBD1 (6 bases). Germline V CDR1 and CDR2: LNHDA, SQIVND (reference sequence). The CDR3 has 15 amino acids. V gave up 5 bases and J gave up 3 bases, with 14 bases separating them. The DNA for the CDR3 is TGTGCCAGTAGTCCGGGACACCCCAGCTACAATGAGCAGTTCTTC. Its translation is CASSPGHPSYNEQFF.

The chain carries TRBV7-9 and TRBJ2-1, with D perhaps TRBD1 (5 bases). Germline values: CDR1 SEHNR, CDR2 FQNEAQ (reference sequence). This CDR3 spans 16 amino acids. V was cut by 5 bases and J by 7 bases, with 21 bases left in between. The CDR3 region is CASSPPQGHLINEQFF. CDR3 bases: TGTGCCAGCAGCCCCCCGCAAGGACACCTGATAAATGAGCAGTTCTTC.

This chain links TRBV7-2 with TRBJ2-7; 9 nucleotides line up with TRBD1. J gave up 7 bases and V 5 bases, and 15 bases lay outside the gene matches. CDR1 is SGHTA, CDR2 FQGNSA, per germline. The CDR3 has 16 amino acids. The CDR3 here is CASSAHPIQGAVEQYF. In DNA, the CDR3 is TGTGCCAGCAGCGCCCACCCAATACAGGGGGCGGTGGAGCAGTACTTC.